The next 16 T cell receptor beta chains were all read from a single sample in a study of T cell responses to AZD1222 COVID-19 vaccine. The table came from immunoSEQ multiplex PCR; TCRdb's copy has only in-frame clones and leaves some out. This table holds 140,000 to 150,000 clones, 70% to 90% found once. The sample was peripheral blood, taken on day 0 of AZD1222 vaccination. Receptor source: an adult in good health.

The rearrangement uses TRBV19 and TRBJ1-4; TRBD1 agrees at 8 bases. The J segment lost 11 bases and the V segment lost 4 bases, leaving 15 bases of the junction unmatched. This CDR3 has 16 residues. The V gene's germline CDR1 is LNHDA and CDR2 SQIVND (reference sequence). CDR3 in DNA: TGTGCCAGTAGTACGACAGGGGCCGGCCCGCCTCCTAAACTGTTTTTT. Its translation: CASSTTGAGPPPKLFF.

The CDR3 DNA is TGTGCCATCAGTGATAACGAGGGGGACTATGGCTACACCTTC. It is translated as CAISDNEGDYGYTF. The chain couples TRBV10-3 to TRBJ1-2; weak D call: TRBD1 (6 bases). CDR1 ENHRY and CDR2 SYGVKD come from the germline V gene. V gave up 3 bases and J gave up 3 bases, with 11 bases separating them. The CDR3 extends over 14 amino acids.

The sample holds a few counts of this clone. The CDR3 here is CASSYRTGVNYEQYF. The CDR3 DNA is TGTGCCAGCAGTTACCGGACAGGAGTGAACTACGAGCAGTACTTC. The gene calls are TRBV27 and TRBJ2-7, with 7 bases fitting TRBD1. CDR3 length equals 15 residues. Germline CDR1 reads MNHEY; CDR2 reads SMNVEV (reference sequence). V dropped 4 bases and J dropped 3; count of bases not matched to a gene: 9.

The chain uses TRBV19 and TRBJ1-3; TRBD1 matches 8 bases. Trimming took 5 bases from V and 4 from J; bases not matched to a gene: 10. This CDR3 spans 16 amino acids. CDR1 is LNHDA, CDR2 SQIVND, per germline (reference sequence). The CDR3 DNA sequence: TGTGCCAGTAGTCCAGGACAGGGAAGATTCGGAAACACCATATATTTT. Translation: CASSPGQGRFGNTIYF.

The CDR3 bases are TGCGCCAGCAGCTTGGGGACAGGGAAGGACATTCAGTACTTC. It yields the protein CASSLGTGKDIQYF. This sequence joins TRBV5-1 and TRBJ2-4, with 8 nucleotides matching TRBD1. Germline CDR1 SGHRS, CDR2 YFSETQ. This CDR3 has 14 residues. J lost 8 bases, V lost 0 bases, and 4 bases had no gene match. Using reference TRBV5-1 and TRBJ2-4 for the parts outside the CDR3, the full variable domain is KAGVTQTPRYLIKTRGQQVTLSCSPISGHRSVSWYQQTPGQGLQFLFEYFSETQRNKGNFPGRFSGRQFSNSRSEMNVSTLELGDSALYLCASSLGTGKDIQYFGAGTRLSVL.

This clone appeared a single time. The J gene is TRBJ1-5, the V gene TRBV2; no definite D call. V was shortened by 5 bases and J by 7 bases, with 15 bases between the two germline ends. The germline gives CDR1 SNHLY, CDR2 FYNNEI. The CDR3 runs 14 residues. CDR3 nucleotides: TGTGCCAGCAGTCTAGGACTCCGAGCCCAGCCCCAGCATTTT. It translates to CASSLGLRAQPQHF.

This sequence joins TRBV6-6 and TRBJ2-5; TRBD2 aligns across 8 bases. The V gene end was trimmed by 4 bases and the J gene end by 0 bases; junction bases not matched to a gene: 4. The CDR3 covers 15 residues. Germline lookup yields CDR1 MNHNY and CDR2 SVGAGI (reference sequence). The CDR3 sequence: CASSSGGGNQETQYF. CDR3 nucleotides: TGTGCCAGCAGTTCGGGCGGGGGGAACCAAGAGACCCAGTACTTC.

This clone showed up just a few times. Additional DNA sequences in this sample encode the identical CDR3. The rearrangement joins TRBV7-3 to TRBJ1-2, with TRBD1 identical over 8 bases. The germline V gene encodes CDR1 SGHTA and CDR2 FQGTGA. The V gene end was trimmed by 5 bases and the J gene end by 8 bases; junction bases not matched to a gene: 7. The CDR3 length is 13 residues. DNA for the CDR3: TGTGCCAGCAGCCCCGGACAGGGCGAGGGCTACACCTTC. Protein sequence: CASSPGQGEGYTF.

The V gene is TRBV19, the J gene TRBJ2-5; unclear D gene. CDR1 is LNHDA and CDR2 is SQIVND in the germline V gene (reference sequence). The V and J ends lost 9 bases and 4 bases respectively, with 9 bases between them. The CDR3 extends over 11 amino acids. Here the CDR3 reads CASSRAETQYF. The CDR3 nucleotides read TGTGCCAGCTCTAGAGCAGAGACCCAGTACTTC.

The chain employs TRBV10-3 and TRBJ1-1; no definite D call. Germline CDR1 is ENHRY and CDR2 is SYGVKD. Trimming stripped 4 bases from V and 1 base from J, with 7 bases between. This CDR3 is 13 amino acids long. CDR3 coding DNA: TGTGCCATCAGTGCTGTAAGGAACACTGAAGCTTTCTTT. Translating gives CAISAVRNTEAFF.

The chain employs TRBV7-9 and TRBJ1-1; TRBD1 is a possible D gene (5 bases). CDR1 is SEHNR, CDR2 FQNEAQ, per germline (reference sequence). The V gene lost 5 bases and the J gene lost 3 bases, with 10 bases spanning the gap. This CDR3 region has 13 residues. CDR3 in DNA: TGTGCCAGCAGCCTTGACAGCTACACTGAAGCTTTCTTT. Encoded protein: CASSLDSYTEAFF.

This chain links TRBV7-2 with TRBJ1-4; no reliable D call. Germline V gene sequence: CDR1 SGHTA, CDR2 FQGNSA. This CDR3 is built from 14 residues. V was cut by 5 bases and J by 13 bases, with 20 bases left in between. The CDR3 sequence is CASSRGSPGEVLFF. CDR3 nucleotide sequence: TGTGCCAGCAGCCGGGGATCCCCGGGCGAGGTACTGTTTTTT.

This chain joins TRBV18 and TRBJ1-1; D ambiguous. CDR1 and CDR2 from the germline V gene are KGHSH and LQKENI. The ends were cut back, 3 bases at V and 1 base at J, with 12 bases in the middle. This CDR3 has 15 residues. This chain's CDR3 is CASSPLERANTEAFF. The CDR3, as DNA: TGTGCCAGCTCACCCCTGGAACGGGCGAACACTGAAGCTTTCTTT.

CDR3 DNA: TGCGCCAGCAGCCCCGGGACAGGGAACAATGAGCAGTTCTTC. Its translation is CASSPGTGNNEQFF. The V and J genes are TRBV5-1 and TRBJ2-1; 9 bases are a match to TRBD1. With 4 bases clipped from V and 5 bases from J, the junction kept 4 bases outside the gene matches. In germline, CDR1 is SGHRS, CDR2 YFSETQ. The CDR3 consists of 14 residues.

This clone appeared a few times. In nucleotides, the CDR3 is TGTGCCAGTACAGGGCCCAACTATGGCTACACCTTC. Amino acids: CASTGPNYGYTF. The V call is TRBV19, the J call TRBJ1-2; D is possibly TRBD1 (5 bases). The germline gives CDR1 LNHDA, CDR2 SQIVND (reference sequence). V was trimmed by 7 bases and J by 2 bases, leaving 8 bases between them. The CDR3 is made up of 12 amino acids.

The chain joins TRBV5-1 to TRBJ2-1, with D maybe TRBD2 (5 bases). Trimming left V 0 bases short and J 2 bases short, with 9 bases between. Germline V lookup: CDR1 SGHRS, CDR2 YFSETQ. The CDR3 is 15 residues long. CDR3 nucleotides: TGCGCCAGCAGCTTGGACGGGGAAGCCTACAATGAGCAGTTCTTC. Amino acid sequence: CASSLDGEAYNEQFF.